A selection of T cell receptor beta chains follows, all from one sample in a study of Tregs in tolerant kidney transplant recipients. Clones were read by immunoSEQ multiplex PCR, and TCRdb kept only the in-frame ones, dropping some. The sample records tens of thousands of clones, roughly 84% being singletons. The sequencing input was CD4+ T cells from blood. All receptors come from a human donor in good health. The CDR3 runs from the conserved cysteine through the conserved F or W. A D gene is named only where the DNA matches it firmly. The size field is filled for only some rows; it gives once, few, many or a size class.

abundance	d_gene	v_gene	j_gene	CDR3aa	CDR3nt
-	-	TRBV4-1	TRBJ1-2	CASSPDGRNYGYTF	TGCGCCAGCAGCCCCGACGGACGTAACTATGGCTACACCTTC
-	TRBD1	TRBV5-4	TRBJ1-2	CASSLARTGVLGGYTF	TGTGCCAGCAGCTTGGCCAGGACAGGTGTTTTGGGTGGCTACACCTTC
-	-	TRBV7-3	TRBJ2-3	CASSQTGFADTQYF	TGTGCCAGCAGCCAAACAGGGTTCGCAGATACGCAGTATTTT
few	-	TRBV4-1	TRBJ1-2	CASSQEGGTLGYTF	TGCGCCAGCAGCCAAGAGGGAGGGACCTTGGGCTACACCTTC
-	-	TRBV7-3	TRBJ2-3	CASSLQGSTDTQYF	TGTGCCAGCAGCTTGCAGGGAAGCACAGATACGCAGTATTTT
-	-	TRBV12-5	TRBJ1-1	CASGLVLKGLNTEAFF	TGTGCTAGTGGTTTGGTACTTAAGGGTTTAAACACTGAAGCTTTCTTT
-	-	TRBV12-1	TRBJ2-1	CASSSKDGENDEQFF	TGTGCCAGCAGCTCAAAGGACGGGGAGAATGATGAGCAGTTCTTC
-	-	TRBV7-2	TRBJ2-3	CASSLGSGYTDTQYF	TGTGCCAGCAGCTTAGGTAGCGGCTACACAGATACGCAGTATTTT
few	TRBD1	TRBV7-8	TRBJ1-5	CASSLAPRGVRNQPQHF	TGTGCCAGCAGCTTAGCGCCCAGGGGGGTCCGCAATCAGCCCCAGCATTTT
-	-	TRBV6-4	TRBJ2-2	CASSAENSNGELFF	TGTGCCAGCAGTGCCGAGAATTCGAACGGGGAGCTGTTTTTT
-	-	TRBV7-9	TRBJ2-3	CASRLSSSDTQYF	TGTGCCAGCAGGCTCTCAAGTTCAGATACGCAGTATTTT
-	-	TRBV4-1	TRBJ2-2	CASSPNRPGELFF	TGCGCCAGCAGCCCGAATCGACCCGGGGAGCTGTTTTTT
-	-	TRBV21-1	TRBJ2-2	CASSGPGPKGGGELFF	TGTGCCAGCAGCGGTCCGGGACCCAAAGGGGGCGGGGAGCTGTTTTTT
once	-	TRBV6-5	TRBJ1-4	CASQRRARSEKLFF	TGTGCCAGCCAGCGGAGGGCACGAAGTGAAAAACTGTTTTTT
-	-	TRBV9	TRBJ2-3	CASSVVSHVFRDTDTQYF	TGTGCCAGCAGCGTAGTATCACATGTATTCCGAGACACAGATACGCAGTATTTT